The 5 T cell receptor beta chains listed next were all sequenced from one sample in a study of PD-1 blockade in classical Hodgkin lymphoma (dated by TCRdb to about 2020). This specimen's time point label, per the study, means: cycle 1 day 1 (C1D1), immediately before nivolumab initiation. Relapse after autologous stem cell transplantation had occurred in all trial patients, and cohorts A, B and C were distinguished by prior brentuximab vedotin exposure. Using a Miltenyi CD8+ T cell isolation kit, CD8+ T cells were purified from thawed PBMCs through magnetic negative selection. The receptor library was made with the immunoSEQ multiplex PCR assay. TCRdb stores this immuneACCESS table with in-frame sequences only. Part of the clones is absent; in the studies checked, under half of the shortfall reflects unresolved V genes, and no reason is known for the rest. The sample profile shows about 6,000 clones; 82% of them were found once. The ten largest account for around 10% of the sample.

Sample: CD8+ T cells from blood, taken at baseline. These receptors all stem from a human donor with classical Hodgkin lymphoma.

This clone was counted a single time. The chain joins TRBV28 to TRBJ1-2; 10 bases match TRBD1. Germline V lookup: CDR1 MDHEN, CDR2 SYDVKM. With V trimmed by 6 bases and J by 8 bases, 6 bases remained unmatched. The CDR3 runs to 13 residues. The CDR3 region is CASSLDRGRGYTF. The CDR3 DNA reads as TGTGCCAGCAGCCTGGACAGGGGGAGAGGCTACACCTTC.

This sequence joins TRBV5-6 and TRBJ2-2, with TRBD1 matching 7 bases. Germline V gene lookup returns CDR1 SGHDT and CDR2 YYEEEE. The V segment lost 2 bases and the J segment 4 bases; nucleotides outside the gene matches: 11. This CDR3 region has 17 residues. This CDR3 reads CASSLVQGSPRTGELFF. The CDR3 DNA follows: TGTGCCAGCAGCTTAGTACAGGGGTCCCCTCGCACCGGGGAGCTGTTTTTT.

V gene TRBV9 combines with J gene TRBJ2-7, with TRBD1 matching over 9 bases. This CDR3 comprises 14 residues. Trimming removed 3 bases from V and 4 bases from J; junction bases left unmatched: 5. CDR1 SGDLS and CDR2 YYNGEE come from the germline V gene. The CDR3 DNA reads as TGTGCCAGCAGCGCGGGGGACAGGGCATACGAGCAGTACTTC. Amino acids: CASSAGDRAYEQYF.

This sequence joins TRBV13 and TRBJ2-7; 8 positions match TRBD2. CDR3 length: 17 residues. Per the germline V gene, CDR1 is PRHDT and CDR2 is FYEKMQ (reference sequence). After removal of 0 bases from V and 4 bases from J, the junction contained 11 bases not matched to a gene. CDR3 bases: TGTGCCAGCAGCTTAGGCGGAGGGAGCGGGGGTTGGTACGAGCAGTACTTC. This translates into CASSLGGGSGGWYEQYF.

The chain's CDR3 is CASYAGNTEAFF. The CDR3 nucleotides read TGTGCCAGTTACGCCGGGAACACTGAAGCTTTCTTT. The chain has TRBV19 and TRBJ1-1; D unresolved. This CDR3 has 12 amino acids. Trimming stripped 8 bases from V and 1 base from J, with 8 bases between. Germline V gene sequence: CDR1 LNHDA, CDR2 SQIVND (reference sequence).